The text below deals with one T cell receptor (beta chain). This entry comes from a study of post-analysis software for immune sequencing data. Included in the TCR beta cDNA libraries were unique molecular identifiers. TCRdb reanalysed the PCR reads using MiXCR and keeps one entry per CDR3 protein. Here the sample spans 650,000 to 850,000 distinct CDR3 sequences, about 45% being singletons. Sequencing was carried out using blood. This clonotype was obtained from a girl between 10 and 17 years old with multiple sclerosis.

CDR3 nucleotide sequence: TGCGCCAGCAGCCAAGATGGGGGCTTCGCGGACACCGGGGAGCTGTTTTTT. Protein sequence: CASSQDGGFADTGELFF. The chain recombines TRBV4-1 with TRBJ2-2; a possible D gene is TRBD1 (6 bases). The CDR3 has 17 amino acids. CDR1 is MGHRA, CDR2 YSYEKL, per germline. V was clipped by 0 bases and J by 3 bases, with 14 bases between them.